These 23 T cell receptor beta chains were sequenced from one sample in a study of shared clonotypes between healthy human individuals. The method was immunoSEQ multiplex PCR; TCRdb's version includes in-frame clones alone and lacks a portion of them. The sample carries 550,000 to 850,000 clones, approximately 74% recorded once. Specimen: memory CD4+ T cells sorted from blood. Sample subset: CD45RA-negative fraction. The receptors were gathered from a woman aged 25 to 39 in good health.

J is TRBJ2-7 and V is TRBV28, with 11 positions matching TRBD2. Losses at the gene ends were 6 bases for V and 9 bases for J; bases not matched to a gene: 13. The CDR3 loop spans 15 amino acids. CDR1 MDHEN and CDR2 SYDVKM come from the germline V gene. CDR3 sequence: CASREETSGNRVQYF. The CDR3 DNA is TGTGCCAGCAGAGAAGAGACTAGCGGGAACAGGGTGCAGTACTTC. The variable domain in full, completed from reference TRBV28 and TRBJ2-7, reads DVKVTQSSRYLVKRTGEKVFLECVQDMDHENMFWYRQDPGLGLRLIYFSYDVKMKEKGDIPEGYSVSREKKERFSLILESASTNQTSMYLCASREETSGNRVQYFGPGTRLTVT.

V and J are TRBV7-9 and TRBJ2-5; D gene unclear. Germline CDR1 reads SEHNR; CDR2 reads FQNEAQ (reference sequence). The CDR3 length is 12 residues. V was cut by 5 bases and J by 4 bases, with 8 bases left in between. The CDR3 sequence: CASSPKGETQYF. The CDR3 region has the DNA TGTGCCAGCAGCCCCAAGGGAGAGACCCAGTACTTC.

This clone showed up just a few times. The DNA for the CDR3 is TGCAGCGTTGAAGAGCGGGACACTGAAGCTTTCTTT. It specifies CSVEERDTEAFF. The J gene is TRBJ1-1, the V gene TRBV29-1, with no clear D. V lost 0 bases to trimming and J lost 3 bases, with 5 bases between them. The germline V gene encodes CDR1 SQVTM and CDR2 ANQGSEA. The CDR3 contains 12 residues.

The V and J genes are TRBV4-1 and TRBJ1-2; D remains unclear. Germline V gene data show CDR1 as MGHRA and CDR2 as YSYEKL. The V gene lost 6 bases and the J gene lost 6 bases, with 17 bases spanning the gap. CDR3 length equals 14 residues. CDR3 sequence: CASRSVRSLNGYTF. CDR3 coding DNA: TGCGCCAGCAGGAGTGTACGAAGCCTCAATGGCTACACCTTC.

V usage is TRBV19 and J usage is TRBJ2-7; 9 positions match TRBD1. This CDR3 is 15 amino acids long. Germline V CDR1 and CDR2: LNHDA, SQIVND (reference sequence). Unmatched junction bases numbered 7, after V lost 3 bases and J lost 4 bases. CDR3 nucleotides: TGTGCCAGTAGTATCGAGGGACAGGGTTGGTACGAGCAGTACTTC. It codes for CASSIEGQGWYEQYF.

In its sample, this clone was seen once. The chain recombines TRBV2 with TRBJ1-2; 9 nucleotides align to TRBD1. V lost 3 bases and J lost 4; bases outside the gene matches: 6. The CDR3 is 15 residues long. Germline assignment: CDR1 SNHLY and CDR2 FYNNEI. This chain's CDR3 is CASSDPDRGSYGYTF. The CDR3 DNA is TGTGCCAGCAGTGACCCCGACAGGGGGAGCTATGGCTACACCTTC. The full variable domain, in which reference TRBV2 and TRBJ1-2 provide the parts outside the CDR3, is EPEVTQTPSHQVTQMGQEVILRCVPISNHLYFYWYRQILGQKVEFLVSFYNNEISEKSEIFDDQFSVERPDGSNFTLKIRSTKLEDSAMYFCASSDPDRGSYGYTFGSGTRLTVV.

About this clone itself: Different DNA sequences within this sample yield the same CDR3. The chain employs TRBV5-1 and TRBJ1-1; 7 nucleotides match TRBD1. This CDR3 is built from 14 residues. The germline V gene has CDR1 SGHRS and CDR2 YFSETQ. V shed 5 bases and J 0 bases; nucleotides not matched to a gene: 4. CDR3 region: CASSLQGMNTEAFF. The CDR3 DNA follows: TGCGCCAGCAGTCTACAGGGGATGAACACTGAAGCTTTCTTT. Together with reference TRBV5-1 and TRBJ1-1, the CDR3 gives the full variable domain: KAGVTQTPRYLIKTRGQQVTLSCSPISGHRSVSWYQQTPGQGLQFLFEYFSETQRNKGNFPGRFSGRQFSNSRSEMNVSTLELGDSALYLCASSLQGMNTEAFFGQGTRLTVV.

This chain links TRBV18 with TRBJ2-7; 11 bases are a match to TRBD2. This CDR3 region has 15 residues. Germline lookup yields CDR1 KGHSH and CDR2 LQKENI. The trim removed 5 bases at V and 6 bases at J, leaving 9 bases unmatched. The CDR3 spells CASSTSGGSIGEQYF. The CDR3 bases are TGTGCCAGCTCAACTAGCGGGGGCTCTATTGGCGAGCAGTACTTC.

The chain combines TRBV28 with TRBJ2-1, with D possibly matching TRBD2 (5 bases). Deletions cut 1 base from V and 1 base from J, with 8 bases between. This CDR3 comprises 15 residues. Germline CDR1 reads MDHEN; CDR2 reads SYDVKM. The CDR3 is CASSLSAASYNEQFF. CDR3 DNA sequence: TGTGCCAGCAGTTTATCAGCGGCGTCCTACAATGAGCAGTTCTTC.

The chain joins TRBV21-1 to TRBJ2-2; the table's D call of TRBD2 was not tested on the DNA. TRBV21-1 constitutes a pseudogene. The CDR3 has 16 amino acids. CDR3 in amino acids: CASRASGEGNTGELFF. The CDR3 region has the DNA TGTGCCAGCAGGGCCTCAGGGGAGGGGAACACCGGGGAGCTGTTTTTT.

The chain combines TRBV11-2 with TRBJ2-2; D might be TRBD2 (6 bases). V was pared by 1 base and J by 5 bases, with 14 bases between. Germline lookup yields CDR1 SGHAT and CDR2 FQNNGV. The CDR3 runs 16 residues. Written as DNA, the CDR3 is TGTGCCAGCAGCTTAGTAGGGGCGGGAAGGACCGGGGAGCTGTTTTTT. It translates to CASSLVGAGRTGELFF.

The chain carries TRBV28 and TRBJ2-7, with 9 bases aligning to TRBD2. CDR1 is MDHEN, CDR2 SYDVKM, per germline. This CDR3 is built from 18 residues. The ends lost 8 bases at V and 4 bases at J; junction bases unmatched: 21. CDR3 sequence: CASFGLERGGRASYEQYF. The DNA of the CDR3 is TGTGCCAGCTTCGGGCTAGAGAGGGGCGGGAGGGCCTCTTACGAGCAGTACTTC.

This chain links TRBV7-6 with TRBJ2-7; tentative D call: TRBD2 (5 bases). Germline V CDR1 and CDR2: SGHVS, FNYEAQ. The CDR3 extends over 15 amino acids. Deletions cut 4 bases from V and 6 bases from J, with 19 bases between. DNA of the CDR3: TGTGCCAGCAGCTCAACCGCGGGCGGCTACTCCGAGCAGTACTTC. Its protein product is CASSSTAGGYSEQYF.

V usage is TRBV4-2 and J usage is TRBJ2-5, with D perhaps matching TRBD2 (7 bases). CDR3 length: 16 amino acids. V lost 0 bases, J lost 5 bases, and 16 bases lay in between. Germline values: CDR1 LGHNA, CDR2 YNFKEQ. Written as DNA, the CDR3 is TGTGCCAGCAGCCAAGATCGTGGCAGGGGAGGGGAGACCCAGTACTTC. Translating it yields CASSQDRGRGGETQYF.

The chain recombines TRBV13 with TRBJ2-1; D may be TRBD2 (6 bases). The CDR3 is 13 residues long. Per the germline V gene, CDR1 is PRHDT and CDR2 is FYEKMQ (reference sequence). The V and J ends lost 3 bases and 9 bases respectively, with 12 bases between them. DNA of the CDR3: TGTGCCAGCAGCTTTAGGGAGGCGGGTGAGCAGTTCTTC. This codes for CASSFREAGEQFF.

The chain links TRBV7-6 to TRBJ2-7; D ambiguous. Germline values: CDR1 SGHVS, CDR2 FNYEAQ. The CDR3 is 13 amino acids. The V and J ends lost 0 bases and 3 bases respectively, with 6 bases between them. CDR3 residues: CASSLALDYEQYF. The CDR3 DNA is TGTGCCAGCAGCTTAGCGCTAGACTACGAGCAGTACTTC.

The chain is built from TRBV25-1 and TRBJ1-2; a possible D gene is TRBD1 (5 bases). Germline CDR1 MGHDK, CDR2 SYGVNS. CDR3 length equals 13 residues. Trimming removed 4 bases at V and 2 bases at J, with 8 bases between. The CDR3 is CASSGRGNYGYTF. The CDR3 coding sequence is TGTGCCAGCAGTGGCCGGGGCAACTATGGCTACACCTTC.

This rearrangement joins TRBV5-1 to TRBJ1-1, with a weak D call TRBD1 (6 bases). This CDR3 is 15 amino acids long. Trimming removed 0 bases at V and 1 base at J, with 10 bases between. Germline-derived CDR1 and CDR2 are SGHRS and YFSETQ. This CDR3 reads CASSLGDIPNTEAFF. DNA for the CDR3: TGCGCCAGCAGCTTGGGGGACATCCCGAACACTGAAGCTTTCTTT.

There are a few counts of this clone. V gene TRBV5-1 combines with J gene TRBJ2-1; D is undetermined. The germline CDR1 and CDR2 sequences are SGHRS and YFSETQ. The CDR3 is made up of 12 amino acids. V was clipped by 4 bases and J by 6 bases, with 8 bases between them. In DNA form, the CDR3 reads TGCGCCAGCAGCCAGGTCTTCAATGAGCAGTTCTTC. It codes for CASSQVFNEQFF.

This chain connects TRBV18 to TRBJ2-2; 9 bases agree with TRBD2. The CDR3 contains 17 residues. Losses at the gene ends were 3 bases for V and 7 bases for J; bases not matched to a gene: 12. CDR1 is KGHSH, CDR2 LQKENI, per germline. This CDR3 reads CASSPPESSGTNGELFF. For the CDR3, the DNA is TGTGCCAGCTCACCGCCGGAGTCTAGCGGGACGAACGGGGAGCTGTTTTTT.

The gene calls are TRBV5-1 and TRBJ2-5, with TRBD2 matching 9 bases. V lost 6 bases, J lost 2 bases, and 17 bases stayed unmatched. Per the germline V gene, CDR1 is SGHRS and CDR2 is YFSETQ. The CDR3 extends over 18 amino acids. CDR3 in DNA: TGCGCCAGCATTAACGCTGCGGGAGGGCCAATGAGGCAAGAGACCCAGTACTTC. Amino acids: CASINAAGGPMRQETQYF.

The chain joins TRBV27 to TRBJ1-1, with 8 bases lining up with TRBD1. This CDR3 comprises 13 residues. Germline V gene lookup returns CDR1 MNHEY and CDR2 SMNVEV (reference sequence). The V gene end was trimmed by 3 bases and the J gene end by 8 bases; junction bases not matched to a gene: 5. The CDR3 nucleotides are TGTGCCAGCAGTTTTAGCCGGACAGGGGAAGCTTTCTTT. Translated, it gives CASSFSRTGEAFF.

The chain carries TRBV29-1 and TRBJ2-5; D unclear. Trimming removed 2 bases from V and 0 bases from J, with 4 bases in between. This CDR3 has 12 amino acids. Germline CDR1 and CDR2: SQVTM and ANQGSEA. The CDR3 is CSVESNQETQYF. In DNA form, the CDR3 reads TGCAGCGTTGAAAGCAACCAAGAGACCCAGTACTTC.